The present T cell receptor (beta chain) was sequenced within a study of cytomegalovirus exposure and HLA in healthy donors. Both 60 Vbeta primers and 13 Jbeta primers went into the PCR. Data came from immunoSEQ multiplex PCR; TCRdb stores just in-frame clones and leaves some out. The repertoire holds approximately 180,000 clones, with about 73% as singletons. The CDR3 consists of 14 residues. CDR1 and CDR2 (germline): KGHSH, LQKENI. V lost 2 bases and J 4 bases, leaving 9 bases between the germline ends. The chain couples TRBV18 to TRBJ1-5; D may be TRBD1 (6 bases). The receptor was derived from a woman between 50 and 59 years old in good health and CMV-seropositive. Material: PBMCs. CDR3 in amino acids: CASSPSGQNQPQHF. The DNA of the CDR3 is TGTGCCAGCTCACCATCCGGACAGAATCAGCCCCAGCATTTT.